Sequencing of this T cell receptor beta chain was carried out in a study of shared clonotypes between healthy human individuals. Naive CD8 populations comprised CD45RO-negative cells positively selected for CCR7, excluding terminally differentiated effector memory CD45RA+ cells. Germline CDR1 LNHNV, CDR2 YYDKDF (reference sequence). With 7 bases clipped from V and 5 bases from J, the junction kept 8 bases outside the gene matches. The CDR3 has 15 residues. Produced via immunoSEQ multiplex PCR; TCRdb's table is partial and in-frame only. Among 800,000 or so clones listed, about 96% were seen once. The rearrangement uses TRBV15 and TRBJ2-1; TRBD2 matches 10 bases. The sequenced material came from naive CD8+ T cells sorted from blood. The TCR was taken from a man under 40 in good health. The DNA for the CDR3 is TGTGCCACCACCAAAGGACTAGCGGTAAACAATGAGCAGTTCTTC. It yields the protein CATTKGLAVNNEQFF.